This TCR beta chain derives from a study of regulatory T cells in long-lasting Graves disease. Study-wide context: With positive TSH receptor antibodies and over 5 years of antithyroid drugs, Graves' disease was considered persistent.

Study-wide results and caveats: Thyroid tissue went unstudied; only peripheral blood was examined.

The time point: persistent/refractory GD, antithyroid drugs over 5 years with positive TRAb. Preparation of the TCR library used RNA extracted from PBMCs. Patients met American Thyroid Association criteria for Graves' disease. Building of the TCR beta libraries involved iRepertoire HTBI primers and Arm-PCR of CDR3 regions. Using its own MiXCR run on the multiplex PCR reads, TCRdb lists one record per CDR3 protein. The table records more than 300,000 distinct CDR3 sequences, about 18% of them present only once. Between the trimmed V and J ends, which lost 1 base and 6 bases, there was a span of 6 bases. This CDR3 spans 12 amino acids. CDR1 SNHLY and CDR2 FYNNEI come from the germline V gene. This clonotype occurred many times. Its target is unknown.

The sequencing here drew on peripheral blood mononuclear cells (PBMCs), taken when the disease was refractory, from a patient treated with antithyroid drugs. The TCR was taken from a female donor with Graves disease. The V and J genes are TRBV2 and TRBJ1-2; D unresolved. CDR3 in amino acids: CASSEGVHGYTF. As DNA, the CDR3 is TGTGCCAGCAGTGAAGGGGTCCATGGCTACACCTTC.